This T cell receptor beta chain originates from a study of Tregs in tolerant kidney transplant recipients. The CDR3 is 15 residues long. Germline CDR1 SGHVS, CDR2 FNYEAQ. V lost 5 bases to trimming and J lost 6 bases; unmatched junction nucleotides: 4. A note on this clone: This sample includes further DNA sequences coding for the same CDR3.

The protocol was immunoSEQ multiplex PCR, while the TCRdb copy is restricted to in-frame clones and leaves out a portion. Of around 50,000 clones listed, approximately 90% are singletons. Recipients received nonmyeloablative bone marrow transplants from related graft donors, with transient mixed chimerism. The sequence was collected from a human patient who received a combined kidney and bone marrow transplant. Part of the T cells may come from the graft donor. This material consisted of CD8+ T cells from blood (PBMCs), taken 12 months after the transplant. The rearrangement links TRBV7-6 to TRBJ1-6, with 10 nucleotides matching TRBD1. Here the CDR3 reads CASSAGTGVNSPLHF. As DNA, the CDR3 is TGTGCCAGCAGCGCCGGGACAGGGGTTAATTCACCCCTCCACTTT.